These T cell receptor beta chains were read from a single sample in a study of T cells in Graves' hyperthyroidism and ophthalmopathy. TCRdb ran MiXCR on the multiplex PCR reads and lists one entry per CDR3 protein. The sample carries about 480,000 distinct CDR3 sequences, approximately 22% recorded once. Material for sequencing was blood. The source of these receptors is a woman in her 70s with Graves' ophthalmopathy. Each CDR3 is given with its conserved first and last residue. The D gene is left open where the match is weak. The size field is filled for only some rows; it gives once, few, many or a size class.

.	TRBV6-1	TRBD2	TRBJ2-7	CASTEGVAGPYEQYF	TGTGCCAGCACCGAGGGAGTAGCGGGCCCCTACGAGCAGTACTTC
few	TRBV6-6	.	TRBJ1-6	CASSYGLSPLHF	TGTGCCAGCAGTTACGGTCTTTCACCCCTCCACTTT
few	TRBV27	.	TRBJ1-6	CASSLQGRNSPLHF	TGTGCCAGCAGTTTACAGGGAAGGAATTCACCCCTCCACTTT
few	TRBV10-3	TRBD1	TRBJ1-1	CATQTGKTEAFF	TGTGCCACCCAGACAGGGAAAACTGAAGCTTTCTTT
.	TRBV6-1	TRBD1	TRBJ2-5	CASTTSQGWETQYF	TGTGCCAGCACCACTTCACAGGGGTGGGAGACCCAGTACTTC
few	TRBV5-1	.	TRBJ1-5	CASSDGYSNQPQHF	TGCGCCAGCAGCGACGGTTATAGCAATCAGCCCCAGCATTTT
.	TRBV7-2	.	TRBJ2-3	CASSLFEGRGGADTQYF	TGTGCCAGCAGCTTATTCGAGGGTCGGGGAGGCGCAGATACGCAGTATTTT
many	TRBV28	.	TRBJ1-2	CASSLGPYGYTF	TGTGCCAGCAGTTTAGGGCCCTATGGCTACACCTTC
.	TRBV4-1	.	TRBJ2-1	CASSPRDSITYNEQFF	TGCGCCAGCAGCCCCCGGGACTCCATAACCTACAATGAGCAGTTCTTC
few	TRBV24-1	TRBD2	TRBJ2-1	CATSDSWTSGNEQFF	TGTGCCACCAGTGATTCTTGGACTAGCGGGAATGAGCAGTTCTTC
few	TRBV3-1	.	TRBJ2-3	CASSQWGDTQYF	TGTGCCAGCAGCCAGTGGGGAGATACGCAGTATTTT
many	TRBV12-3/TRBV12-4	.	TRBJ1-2	CASSPGTVNGYTF	TGTGCCAGCAGCCCAGGGACGGTCAATGGCTACACCTTC
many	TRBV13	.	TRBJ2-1	CASSLEGSAYNEQFF	TGTGCCAGCAGCTTAGAAGGGTCAGCCTACAATGAGCAGTTCTTC
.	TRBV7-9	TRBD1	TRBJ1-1	CASSLASAGGRGTEAFF	TGTGCCAGCAGCTTAGCGTCGGCAGGGGGTCGGGGAACTGAAGCTTTCTTT
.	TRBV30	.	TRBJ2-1	CAWSENNEQFF	TGTGCCTGGAGTGAAAACAATGAGCAGTTCTTC
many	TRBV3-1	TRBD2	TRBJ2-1	CASSQDLTSGIASEQFF	TGTGCCAGCAGCCAAGATCTCACTAGCGGGATCGCAAGTGAGCAGTTCTTC
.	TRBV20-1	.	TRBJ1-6	CSASYSSYNSPLHF	TGCAGTGCCTCGTATAGCTCCTATAATTCACCCCTCCACTTT
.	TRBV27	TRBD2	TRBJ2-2	CASSPSGLAGAGELFF	TGTGCCAGCAGTCCCTCGGGACTAGCGGGAGCCGGGGAGCTGTTTTTT
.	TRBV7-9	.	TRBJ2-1	CASSLGSVRVDEQFF	TGTGCCAGCAGCTTAGGAAGCGTGCGAGTGGATGAGCAGTTCTTC
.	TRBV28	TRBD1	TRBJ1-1	CASSLDRVRTEAFF	TGTGCCAGCAGTTTGGACAGGGTGCGGACTGAAGCTTTCTTT
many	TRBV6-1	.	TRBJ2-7	CASTKSGGFGYEQYF	TGTGCCAGCACTAAAAGCGGCGGGTTTGGCTACGAGCAGTACTTC
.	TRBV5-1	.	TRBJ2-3	CASSLAGVEDTQYF	TGCGCCAGCAGCTTGGCCGGGGTTGAAGATACGCAGTATTTT
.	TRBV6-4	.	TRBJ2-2	CASGAGSGSTGELFF	TGTGCCAGCGGGGCAGGGAGTGGGAGCACCGGGGAGCTGTTTTTT
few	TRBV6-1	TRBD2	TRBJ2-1	CASSVSSGSYNEQFF	TGTGCCAGCAGCGTGTCTAGCGGCTCCTACAATGAGCAGTTCTTC
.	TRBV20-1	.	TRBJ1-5	CSAPATYSNQPQHF	TGCAGTGCACCCGCCACCTATAGCAATCAGCCCCAGCATTTT
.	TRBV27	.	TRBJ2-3	CASSSAPGVWDTQYF	TGTGCCAGCAGTTCAGCACCGGGGGTTTGGGATACGCAGTATTTT
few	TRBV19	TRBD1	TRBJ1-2	CASRRPTGANYGYTF	TGTGCCAGTAGAAGGCCGACAGGGGCTAACTATGGCTACACCTTC
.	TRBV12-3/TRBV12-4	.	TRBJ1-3	CASARAPTQRYF	TGTGCCAGCGCCCGCGCCCCGACCCAGAGATATTTT
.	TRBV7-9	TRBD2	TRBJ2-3	CASSFGTRDTQYF	TGTGCCAGCAGCTTCGGGACTAGGGATACGCAGTATTTT
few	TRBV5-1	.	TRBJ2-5	CASSLAAFSVGETQYF	TGCGCCAGCAGCTTGGCGGCTTTCTCAGTCGGAGAGACCCAGTACTTC
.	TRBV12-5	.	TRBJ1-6	CASGLVLNSGSPLHF	TGTGCTAGTGGTTTGGTACTTAACAGTGGTTCACCCCTCCACTTT
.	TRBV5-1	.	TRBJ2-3	CASNLGKTDTQYF	TGCGCCAGCAACTTAGGGAAAACGGATACGCAGTATTTT
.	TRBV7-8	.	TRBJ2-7	CASSLALDYYEQYF	TGTGCCAGCAGCTTAGCGTTGGACTATTACGAGCAGTACTTC
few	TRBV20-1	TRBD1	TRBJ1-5	CSATGTGFDSNQPQHF	TGCAGTGCAACCGGGACAGGGTTTGATAGCAATCAGCCCCAGCATTTT
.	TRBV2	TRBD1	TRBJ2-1	CASRVEQQGRNEQFF	TGTGCCAGCAGGGTTGAGCAACAGGGGCGGAATGAGCAGTTCTTC
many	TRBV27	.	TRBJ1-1	CASSFGGTLNTEAFF	TGTGCCAGCAGTTTCGGGGGGACCTTGAACACTGAAGCTTTCTTT
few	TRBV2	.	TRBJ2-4	CASSSEQGRAKNIQYF	TGTGCCAGCAGTTCTGAACAGGGTCGAGCCAAAAACATTCAGTACTTC
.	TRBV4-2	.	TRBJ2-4	CASREADLAKNIQYF	TGTGCCAGCAGGGAGGCCGACTTAGCCAAAAACATTCAGTACTTC
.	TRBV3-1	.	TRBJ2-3	CASSDLTDTQYF	TGTGCCAGCAGCGATCTAACAGATACGCAGTATTTT
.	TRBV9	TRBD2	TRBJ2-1	CASSVGLLAGVNDNEQFF	TGTGCCAGCAGCGTAGGATTGCTAGCGGGAGTAAACGACAATGAGCAGTTCTTC
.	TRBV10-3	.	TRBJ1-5	CAIPRVHPPWGNQPQHF	TGTGCCATACCCCGCGTACACCCGCCTTGGGGCAATCAGCCCCAGCATTTT
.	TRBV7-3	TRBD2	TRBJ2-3	CASSRETSLPDTQYF	TGCGCCAGCAGCCGGGAGACTAGCCTCCCAGATACGCAGTATTTT
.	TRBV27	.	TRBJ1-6	CASSLSPGATLNSPLHF	TGTGCCAGCAGTTTATCACCGGGGGCAACCCTTAATTCACCCCTCCACTTT
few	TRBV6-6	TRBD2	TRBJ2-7	CASSYSLAAPYEQYF	TGTGCCAGCAGTTACTCCCTAGCGGCCCCCTACGAGCAGTACTTC
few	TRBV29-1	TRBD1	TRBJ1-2	CSVEPYRGAFYTF	TGCAGCGTTGAACCGTACAGGGGAGCTTTCTACACCTTC
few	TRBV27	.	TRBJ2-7	CASSLAAEKSYEQYF	TGTGCCAGCAGCTTAGCTGCTGAAAAGAGCTACGAGCAGTACTTC
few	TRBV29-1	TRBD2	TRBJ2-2	CSVKLAGIGTGELFF	TGCAGCGTGAAACTAGCGGGAATTGGCACCGGGGAGCTGTTTTTT
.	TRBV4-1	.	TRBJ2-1	CASSQGTGVSYNEQFF	TGCGCCAGCAGCCAAGGTACGGGGGTATCCTACAATGAGCAGTTCTTC
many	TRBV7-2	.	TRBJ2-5	CASSLEGRSPKYF	TGTGCCAGCAGCTTGGAGGGACGCTCCCCCAAGTACTTC
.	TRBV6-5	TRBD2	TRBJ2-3	CASSYDSGTSDTDTQYF	TGTGCCAGCAGTTACGACTCCGGGACTAGCGACACAGATACGCAGTATTTT
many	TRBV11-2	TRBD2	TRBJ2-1	CASSVLAARYNEQFF	TGTGCCAGCAGCGTCCTAGCGGCCCGCTACAATGAGCAGTTCTTC
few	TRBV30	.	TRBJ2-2	CAWSGNPGRLFF	TGTGCCTGGAGTGGAAACCCAGGGAGGCTGTTTTTT
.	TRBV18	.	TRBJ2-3	CANSPAGRTDTQYF	TGTGCCAACTCACCTGCGGGAAGGACAGATACGCAGTATTTT
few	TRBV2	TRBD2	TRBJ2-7	CASSLTSGSRNEQYF	TGTGCCAGCAGTTTGACTAGCGGGAGTCGAAACGAGCAGTACTTC
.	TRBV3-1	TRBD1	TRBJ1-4	CASSREMTGGHEKLFF	TGTGCCAGCAGCCGAGAAATGACAGGGGGCCATGAAAAACTGTTTTTT
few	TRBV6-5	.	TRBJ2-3	CASSYGAGYTQYF	TGTGCCAGCAGTTACGGGGCCGGCTATACGCAGTATTTT
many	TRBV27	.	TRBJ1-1	CASSSSWGGEAFF	TGTGCCAGCAGTTCATCCTGGGGCGGTGAAGCTTTCTTT
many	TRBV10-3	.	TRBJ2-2	CATLNGVNTGELFF	TGTGCCACCCTAAATGGGGTAAACACCGGGGAGCTGTTTTTT
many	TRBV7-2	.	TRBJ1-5	CASSSGQNQPQHF	TGTGCCAGCAGCAGCGGACAGAATCAGCCCCAGCATTTT
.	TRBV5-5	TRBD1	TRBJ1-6	CASSNGQDRNSPLHF	TGTGCCAGCAGCAATGGACAGGATCGAAATTCACCCCTCCACTTT